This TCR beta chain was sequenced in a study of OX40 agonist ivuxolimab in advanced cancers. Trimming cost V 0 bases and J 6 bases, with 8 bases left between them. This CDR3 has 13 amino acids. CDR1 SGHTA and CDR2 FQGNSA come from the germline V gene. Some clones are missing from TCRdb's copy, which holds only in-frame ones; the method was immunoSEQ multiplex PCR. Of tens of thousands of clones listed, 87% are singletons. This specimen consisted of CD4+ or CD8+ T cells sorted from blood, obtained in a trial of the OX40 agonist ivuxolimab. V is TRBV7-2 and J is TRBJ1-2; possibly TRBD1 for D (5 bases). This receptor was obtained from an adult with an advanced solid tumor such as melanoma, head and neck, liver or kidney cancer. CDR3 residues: CASSLARVDGYTF. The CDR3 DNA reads TGTGCCAGCAGCTTAGCCAGGGTCGATGGCTACACCTTC. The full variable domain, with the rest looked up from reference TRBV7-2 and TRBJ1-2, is GAGVSQSPSNKVTEKGKDVELRCDPISGHTALYWYRQSLGQGLEFLIYFQGNSAPDKSGLPSDRFSAERTGGSVSTLTIQRTQQEDSAVYLCASSLARVDGYTFGSGTRLTVV.